Given below is one T cell receptor beta chain in context. This sample was taken from a study of control samples from healthy donors and cancer patients. The table came from immunoSEQ multiplex PCR; TCRdb's copy has only in-frame clones and leaves some out. The data show about 47,000 clones, roughly 80% seen once. The V and J ends lost 5 bases and 2 bases respectively, with 12 bases between them. Germline V gene sequence: CDR1 SGHTA, CDR2 FQGNSA. The CDR3 totals 14 residues. The specimen sequenced was blood. This clonotype was obtained from a man aged 65 to 79 in good health. The J gene is TRBJ2-5, the V gene TRBV7-2; no definite D call. The CDR3 here is CASSPRWGQETQYF. CDR3 bases: TGTGCCAGCAGCCCGCGGTGGGGTCAAGAGACCCAGTACTTC.